The 30 T cell receptor beta chains given below trace back to one sample, sequenced in a study of blood T cell repertoires in COVID-19. Clones were read by immunoSEQ multiplex PCR, and TCRdb kept only the in-frame ones, dropping some. This table has around 36,000 clones, around 90% appearing once. The material sequenced was peripheral blood. The receptors were sampled from a human donor in a cohort sampled during active COVID-19.

The rearrangement links TRBV27 to TRBJ2-5, with D hard to call. This CDR3 is 17 amino acids long. Trimming removed 7 bases at V and 4 bases at J, with 25 bases between. CDR1 is MNHEY, CDR2 SMNVEV, per germline (reference sequence). CDR3 sequence: CASNGIIRSPSAETQYF. The CDR3 region has the DNA TGTGCCAGCAACGGTATAATTAGAAGCCCTAGTGCAGAGACCCAGTACTTC.

The chain links TRBV7-9 to TRBJ2-2, with 7 bases matching TRBD2. The ends lost 4 bases at V and 2 bases at J; junction bases unmatched: 1. There are 14 residues in the CDR3. Germline CDR1 reads SEHNR; CDR2 reads FQNEAQ (reference sequence). The CDR3 nucleotides read TGTGCCAGCAGCTGGGGGGGAAACACCGGGGAGCTGTTTTTT. Translating gives CASSWGGNTGELFF.

V and J are TRBV3-1 (or the pseudogene TRBV3-2) and TRBJ2-2, with D possibly TRBD2 on 7 matching bases. The CDR3 loop spans 15 amino acids. Trimming cost V 6 bases and J 3 bases, with 14 bases left between them. Germline V gene sequence: CDR1 LGHDT, CDR2 YNNKEL (reference sequence). CDR3 residues: CASSSGEGDTGELFF. CDR3 nucleotide sequence: TGTGCCAGCAGTTCCGGGGAGGGGGACACCGGGGAGCTGTTTTTT.

Judged by abundance, this clone is medium-sized (0.01 to 0.1%). V usage is TRBV11-2 and J usage is TRBJ1-5; D is uncertain. The V end was cut by 2 bases, the J end by 0 bases, with 5 bases between. The CDR3 length is 14 residues. Germline V gene sequence: CDR1 SGHAT, CDR2 FQNNGV. CDR3 in amino acids: CASSLSDSNQPQHF. CDR3 coding DNA: TGTGCCAGCAGCTTATCAGATAGCAATCAGCCCCAGCATTTT.

The table lists this clone with a count of one. The CDR3 bases are TGCGCCAGCAGCCCAGGGACAGGGCGAGGCTCCTACGAGCAGTACTTC. This codes for CASSPGTGRGSYEQYF. This rearrangement joins TRBV5-1 to TRBJ2-7; 9 nucleotides align to TRBD1. The CDR3 loop spans 16 amino acids. Germline-derived CDR1 and CDR2 are SGHRS and YFSETQ. J lost 0 bases, V lost 4 bases, and 8 bases had no gene match. Full variable domain (missing parts from reference TRBV5-1 and TRBJ2-7): KAGVTQTPRYLIKTRGQQVTLSCSPISGHRSVSWYQQTPGQGLQFLFEYFSETQRNKGNFPGRFSGRQFSNSRSEMNVSTLELGDSALYLCASSPGTGRGSYEQYFGPGTRLTVT.

The table lists this clone with a count of one. This chain joins TRBV7-9 and TRBJ1-4, with D possibly being TRBD1 (5 bases). V was pared by 6 bases and J by 7 bases, with 15 bases between. The germline gives CDR1 SEHNR, CDR2 FQNEAQ (reference sequence). The CDR3 is 14 amino acids. The CDR3 DNA follows: TGTGCCAGCAGGAGCGGGGGGAGAGGTGAAAAACTGTTTTTT. Protein: CASRSGGRGEKLFF.

The rearrangement joins TRBV4-1 to TRBJ1-6, with 7 positions matching TRBD1. The CDR3 is made up of 17 amino acids. Per the germline V gene, CDR1 is MGHRA and CDR2 is YSYEKL. The ends lost 4 bases at V and 6 bases at J; junction bases unmatched: 12. CDR3 DNA: TGCGCCAGCAGCCCAGGGTCGGGGCAGGGGGGTAATTCACCCCTCCACTTT. Translating it yields CASSPGSGQGGNSPLHF.

In DNA form, the CDR3 reads TGTGCCAGCAGCTTAGCGCTGCGACAGGGAGGAGACGAGCAGTACTTC. This gives the protein CASSLALRQGGDEQYF. The rearrangement joins TRBV7-9 to TRBJ2-7, with D possibly being TRBD1 (7 bases). The CDR3 extends over 16 amino acids. Germline CDR1 SEHNR, CDR2 FQNEAQ (reference sequence). The V gene lost 0 bases and the J gene lost 5 bases, with 17 bases spanning the gap.

The CDR3 DNA follows: TGTGCCAGCAGCCCCCAGGTCGGGAATCAAGAGACCCAGTACTTC. This gives the protein CASSPQVGNQETQYF. V is TRBV11-2 and J is TRBJ2-5; TRBD2 is a possible D gene (5 bases). CDR1 is SGHAT, CDR2 FQNNGV, per germline. Trimming took 5 bases from V and 2 from J, leaving 15 bases between them. The CDR3 spans 15 residues.

The chain links TRBV28 to TRBJ1-4; the D is unclear. This CDR3 has 16 residues. Trimming removed 4 bases from V and 0 bases from J, with 12 bases in between. Germline CDR1 and CDR2: MDHEN and SYDVKM. Here the CDR3 reads CASSSPGSATNEKLFF. The CDR3 DNA reads TGTGCCAGCAGTTCCCCGGGGAGCGCAACTAATGAAAAACTGTTTTTT.

The chain uses TRBV7-9 and TRBJ2-1; 8 bases line up with TRBD2. CDR1 is SEHNR and CDR2 is FQNEAQ in the germline V gene (reference sequence). The junction had 9 bases not matched to a gene; V was cut back by 5 bases and J by 6 bases. The CDR3 consists of 15 residues. CDR3 coding DNA: TGTGCCAGCAGCAAGATGGGCGGGGGGCTCAATGAGCAGTTCTTC. It specifies CASSKMGGGLNEQFF.

The rearrangement uses TRBV5-1 and TRBJ2-7; tentative D call: TRBD1 (6 bases). Trimming took off 4 bases at V and 1 base at J, with 15 bases between the two ends. Germline CDR1 SGHRS, CDR2 YFSETQ. The CDR3 contains 15 residues. The CDR3 region has the DNA TGCGCCAGCAGCCCCGGGCAGGGGCGTTCCTACGAGCAGTACTTC. Its translation: CASSPGQGRSYEQYF.

V and J are TRBV7-9 and TRBJ2-6, with D hard to call. V was trimmed by 2 bases and J by 4 bases, leaving 6 bases between them. The length of the CDR3 is 14 residues. Germline loops: CDR1 SEHNR, CDR2 FQNEAQ (reference sequence). The DNA of the CDR3 is TGTGCCAGCAGCTTAATGCTAGGGGCCAACGTCCTGACTTTC. It encodes CASSLMLGANVLTF. The complete variable domain, with remaining parts taken from reference TRBV7-9 and TRBJ2-6, reads DTGVSQNPRHKITKRGQNVTFRCDPISEHNRLYWYRQTLGQGPEFLTYFQNEAQLEKSRLLSDRFSAERPKGSFSTLEIQRTEQGDSAMYLCASSLMLGANVLTFGAGSRLTVL.

This clone was seen once. This chain uses TRBV5-4 with TRBJ2-7; 8 positions agree with TRBD1. The junction had 11 bases not matched to a gene; V was cut back by 5 bases and J by 4 bases. The CDR3 runs to 15 residues. Germline V gene lookup returns CDR1 SGHNT and CDR2 YYREEE (reference sequence). CDR3 DNA sequence: TGTGCCAGCAGTCAGCGGACAGGGCAGGTTTACGAGCAGTACTTC. Translation: CASSQRTGQVYEQYF.

The V call is TRBV19, the J call TRBJ2-1, with 11 nucleotides matching TRBD1. Trimming cost V 6 bases and J 7 bases; bases outside gene matches: 8. The CDR3 runs 15 residues. Germline assignment: CDR1 LNHDA and CDR2 SQIVND (reference sequence). The CDR3 bases are TGTGCCAGTAGCAGGACAGGGGGCGCAGAGAATGAGCAGTTCTTC. Protein product: CASSRTGGAENEQFF. The complete variable domain, with remaining parts taken from reference TRBV19 and TRBJ2-1, reads DGGITQSPKYLFRKEGQNVTLSCEQNLNHDAMYWYRQDPGQGLRLIYYSQIVNDFQKGDIAEGYSVSREKKESFPLTVTSAQKNPTAFYLCASSRTGGAENEQFFGPGTRLTVL.

The chain combines TRBV7-9 with TRBJ1-4; the D is unclear. Trimming left V 1 base short and J 8 bases short, with 8 bases between. This CDR3 has 13 residues. CDR1 is SEHNR and CDR2 is FQNEAQ in the germline V gene (reference sequence). CDR3 loop: CASSLGGVEKLFF. The DNA of the CDR3 is TGTGCCAGCAGCTTAGGGGGAGTCGAAAAACTGTTTTTT.

This rearrangement joins TRBV20-1 to TRBJ1-4; possibly TRBD1 for D (5 bases). In germline, CDR1 is DFQATT, CDR2 SNEGSKA (reference sequence). This CDR3 has 13 amino acids. Trimming removed 3 bases at V and 5 bases at J, with 10 bases between. The CDR3 is CSASRQSNEKLFF. CDR3 DNA sequence: TGCAGTGCTAGTCGACAGTCGAATGAAAAACTGTTTTTT.

The chain is built from TRBV18 and TRBJ1-1, with D possibly TRBD1 on 5 matching bases. Trimming cost V 5 bases and J 1 base, with 14 bases left between them. Per germline, CDR1 KGHSH and CDR2 LQKENI. The CDR3 has 15 residues. The CDR3 reads CASSSYQGGNTEAFF. The CDR3 DNA reads TGTGCCAGCTCATCTTACCAGGGAGGGAACACTGAAGCTTTCTTT.

The CDR3 bases are TGTGCCAGCAGGTCTAGTGGCGTAGGTGTCGAGCAGTACTTC. Amino acids: CASRSSGVGVEQYF. The chain links TRBV6-5 to TRBJ2-7; unclear D gene. Trimming cost V 6 bases and J 6 bases, with 18 bases left between them. CDR1 is MNHEY and CDR2 is SVGAGI in the germline V gene. The CDR3 length is 14 residues.

The gene calls are TRBV9 and TRBJ2-5; TRBD2 matches 16 bases. V shed 4 bases and J 4 bases; nucleotides not matched to a gene: 7. There are 17 residues in the CDR3. Germline CDR1 and CDR2: SGDLS and YYNGEE. In DNA form, the CDR3 reads TGTGCCAGCAGCCTTGGGACTAGCGGGAGGGCCCGAGAGACCCAGTACTTC. Protein: CASSLGTSGRARETQYF.

The CDR3 spells CASSLDRATNEKLFF. As DNA, the CDR3 is TGTGCCAGCAGCCTCGACAGGGCAACTAATGAAAAACTGTTTTTT. The V gene is TRBV7-2, the J gene TRBJ1-4; 7 nucleotides agree with TRBD1. There are 15 residues in the CDR3. The junction had 3 bases not matched to a gene; V was cut back by 5 bases and J by 0 bases. Germline V CDR1 and CDR2: SGHTA, FQGNSA.

The CDR3 sequence: CASSVENRGRDVYGYTF. Written as DNA, the CDR3 is TGCGCCAGCAGCGTTGAAAACAGGGGGCGGGATGTCTATGGCTACACCTTC. The V gene is TRBV5-1, the J gene TRBJ1-2; TRBD1 matches 9 bases. Germline values: CDR1 SGHRS, CDR2 YFSETQ. CDR3 size: 17 residues. V was pared by 4 bases and J by 4 bases, with 14 bases of the junction left unmatched. Combining the CDR3 with reference TRBV5-1 and TRBJ1-2 gives the whole variable domain KAGVTQTPRYLIKTRGQQVTLSCSPISGHRSVSWYQQTPGQGLQFLFEYFSETQRNKGNFPGRFSGRQFSNSRSEMNVSTLELGDSALYLCASSVENRGRDVYGYTFGSGTRLTVV.

This clone was detected once. This chain uses TRBV2 with TRBJ2-5, with TRBD1 matching 7 bases. The CDR3 totals 12 residues. J lost 7 bases, V lost 8 bases, and 7 bases had no gene match. CDR1 is SNHLY, CDR2 FYNNEI, per germline. The CDR3 is CASDRDIVTQYF. The DNA of the CDR3 is TGTGCCAGCGACAGGGATATCGTGACCCAGTACTTC.

This sequence joins TRBV28 and TRBJ1-5; TRBD1 matches at 11 bases. The length of the CDR3 is 19 residues. The germline CDR1 and CDR2 sequences are MDHEN and SYDVKM. V lost 6 bases to trimming and J lost 3 bases; unmatched junction nucleotides: 16. The CDR3 DNA sequence: TGTGCCAGCAGCCTCACATCTGGACAGGGGGCGAGGGACAATCAGCCCCAGCATTTT. It yields the protein CASSLTSGQGARDNQPQHF.

The V call is TRBV28, the J call TRBJ2-7; 9 positions match TRBD1. Trimming removed 4 bases from V and 3 bases from J; junction bases left unmatched: 7. This CDR3 comprises 15 residues. Germline-derived CDR1 and CDR2 are MDHEN and SYDVKM. The CDR3 region has the DNA TGTGCCAGCAGTTCACCGGGACAGGGAGTCTACGAGCAGTACTTC. Translated: CASSSPGQGVYEQYF.

This rearrangement joins TRBV10-1 to TRBJ2-1; TRBD2 might be the D (5 bases). The germline V gene has CDR1 WNHNN and CDR2 SYGVQD (reference sequence). The CDR3 is 15 amino acids. Trimming removed 0 bases at V and 0 bases at J, with 6 bases between. The CDR3 region has the DNA TGCGCCAGCAGTGAGTCGGGGAGCTCCTACAATGAGCAGTTCTTC. Translating gives CASSESGSSYNEQFF.

This rearrangement joins TRBV5-1 to TRBJ2-3, with 15 bases identical to TRBD2. V trimming: 7 bases; J trimming: 1 base; junction bases outside the gene matches: 7. CDR1 SGHRS and CDR2 YFSETQ come from the germline V gene. There are 17 residues in the CDR3. CDR3 in amino acids: CASSRTSGGDRTDTQYF. CDR3 sequence (DNA): TGCGCCAGCTCGAGGACTAGCGGGGGGGACCGCACAGATACGCAGTATTTT.

This sequence joins TRBV6-5 and TRBJ2-5; TRBD2 matches at 13 bases. The CDR3 runs 15 residues. Looked up from germline, CDR1 is MNHEY and CDR2 is SVGAGI. V shed 6 bases and J 5 bases; nucleotides not matched to a gene: 6. CDR3 in DNA: TGTGCCAGCAGCCAGACTAGCGGGGGGAGGGAGACCCAGTACTTC. It translates to CASSQTSGGRETQYF.

The sample holds one count of this clone. This sequence joins TRBV27 and TRBJ2-3; 9 bases are a match to TRBD2. J gave up 2 bases and V 6 bases, and 3 bases lay outside the gene matches. Germline V lookup: CDR1 MNHEY, CDR2 SMNVEV (reference sequence). There are 14 residues in the CDR3. CDR3 region: CASSGTSYTDTQYF. CDR3 DNA: TGTGCCAGCAGCGGGACTAGCTACACAGATACGCAGTATTTT.

The chain has TRBV7-9 and TRBJ2-7; 7 bases align to TRBD2. This CDR3 region has 14 residues. CDR1 and CDR2 (germline): SEHNR, FQNEAQ (reference sequence). After removal of 5 bases from V and 4 bases from J, the junction contained 8 bases not matched to a gene. CDR3 in amino acids: CASSPMGGPYEQYF. CDR3 coding DNA: TGTGCCAGCAGCCCAATGGGAGGGCCATACGAGCAGTACTTC. Based on the CDR3 plus reference TRBV7-9 and TRBJ2-7, the full variable domain is DTGVSQNPRHKITKRGQNVTFRCDPISEHNRLYWYRQTLGQGPEFLTYFQNEAQLEKSRLLSDRFSAERPKGSFSTLEIQRTEQGDSAMYLCASSPMGGPYEQYFGPGTRLTVT.